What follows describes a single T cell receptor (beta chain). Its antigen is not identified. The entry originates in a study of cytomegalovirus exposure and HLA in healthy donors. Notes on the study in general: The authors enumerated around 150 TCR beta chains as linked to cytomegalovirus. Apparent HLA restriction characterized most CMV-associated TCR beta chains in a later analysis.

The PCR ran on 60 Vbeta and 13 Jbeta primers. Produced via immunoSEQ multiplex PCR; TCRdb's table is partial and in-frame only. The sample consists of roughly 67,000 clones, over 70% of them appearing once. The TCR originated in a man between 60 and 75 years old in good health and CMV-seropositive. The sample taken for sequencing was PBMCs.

Here the CDR3 DNA reads TGCGCCAGCAGCTTGGGGGCCCGCTCTGGGGCCAACGTCCTGACTTTC. Translated, it gives CASSLGARSGANVLTF. The gene calls are TRBV5-1 and TRBJ2-6; no firm D call. This CDR3 is 16 amino acids long. Deletions cut 0 bases from V and 0 bases from J, with 7 bases between. Germline values: CDR1 SGHRS, CDR2 YFSETQ.